The subject of this entry is one T cell receptor (beta chain). Per the germline V gene, CDR1 is SNHLY and CDR2 is FYNNEI. V lost 4 bases and J lost 4; bases outside the gene matches: 5. The CDR3 covers 14 residues. The data derive from a study of T cells and copy number aberrations in small-cell lung cancer. No donor received chemotherapy or radiotherapy before surgery, nor immunotherapy before or after it. Only tumor regions expected to give at least 150 ng DNA were used. Sequencing was performed with immunoSEQ multiplex PCR; in TCRdb, only in-frame clones are kept and a portion is missing. In the table there are around 6,500 clones, about 72% of which are singletons.

The V gene is TRBV2, the J gene TRBJ2-5, with 8 positions matching TRBD1. Sequencing was done on a sample of tumor tissue. This TCR came from a man in his fifties with small cell lung cancer. The CDR3 loop reads CASSGTGSGETQYF. The CDR3 nucleotides read TGTGCCAGCAGTGGGACAGGGAGTGGAGAGACCCAGTACTTC.